The clone carrying this T cell receptor beta chain was seen a handful of times. Its antigen is currently unknown. This sample was taken from a study of blood T cells in healthy people across ages. Study-wide points: Age advanced and TCR beta diversity per million T cells fell, roughly linearly. It was the long-lived donors that had more naive CD4+ cells and higher diversity than aged donors.

The authors ran a second PCR of 7 to 11 cycles using a sample-barcoded 5' primer and a J-beta primer mix. Each cDNA molecule carried a tag from a template-switch adaptor that contained 12 random nucleotides. TCRdb called the 5' RACE reads again in MiXCR, with one record for every CDR3 protein. The table includes around 800,000 distinct CDR3 sequences, under 45% detected once. The CDR3 has 14 amino acids. The junction had 7 bases not matched to a gene; V was cut back by 5 bases and J by 9 bases. Germline V gene lookup returns CDR1 MGHDK and CDR2 SYGVNS. Donors were healthy Caucasian individuals from Russia aged roughly 6 to 95.

The source material was blood. This clonotype was obtained from a man aged 60-69 years in good health. This chain joins TRBV25-1 and TRBJ1-6; 7 positions agree with TRBD1. In DNA, the CDR3 is TGTGCCAGCAGTCTGACAGGGACCGGTTCACCCCTCCACTTT. It is translated as CASSLTGTGSPLHF.